This T cell receptor beta chain was sequenced for a study of blood T cell repertoires in COVID-19. Study-level information: Samples representing acute and convalescent COVID-19 were sourced from the United States, Italy and Spain.

Patients from Seattle were sampled longitudinally, starting during active infection. Produced via immunoSEQ multiplex PCR; TCRdb's table is partial and in-frame only. This table has fewer than 200,000 clones, about four fifths appearing once. V lost 4 bases to trimming and J lost 6 bases, with 8 bases between them. Germline CDR1 is SGHDT and CDR2 is YYEEEE. The CDR3 length is 12 residues. The chain couples TRBV5-6 to TRBJ2-1, with a possible D match to TRBD2 (5 bases). The sequencing sample was made of peripheral blood. This sequence was found in an elderly woman with COVID-19, enrolled during active disease. In DNA form, the CDR3 reads TGTGCCAGCAGCACGGACTTCAATGAGCAGTTCTTC. Residues: CASSTDFNEQFF.